These 3 T cell receptor beta chains originate from one sample sequenced in a study of shared clonotypes between healthy human individuals. Naive CD8 cells comprised CD45RO-negative, CCR7-positively selected cells, excluding terminally differentiated effector memory CD45RA+ cells. Method: immunoSEQ multiplex PCR; TCRdb's copy keeps in-frame clones and lacks some. The sample has about 680,000 clones, 90% to 95% seen once; the top ten hold approximately 25%. The sequenced sample consisted of naive CD8+ T cells sorted from blood. These receptors were collected from a man younger than 40 in good health.

The rearrangement joins TRBV11-2 to TRBJ1-1; D might be TRBD1 (6 bases). The germline V gene has CDR1 SGHAT and CDR2 FQNNGV. V lost 5 bases and J lost 11, with 27 bases in between. This CDR3 is built from 16 residues. CDR3 DNA: TGTGCCAGCAGCCGACCACAGGGTTATTCAGCCCTTGGGGCTTTCTTT. Translating it yields CASSRPQGYSALGAFF.

The gene calls are TRBV5-1 and TRBJ2-1; 7 bases line up with TRBD2. The CDR3 is 14 residues long. Trimming at V came to 0 bases and at J to 7 bases, leaving 4 bases not matched to a gene. Germline assignment: CDR1 SGHRS and CDR2 YFSETQ. The CDR3 sequence is CASSLEWEGNEQFF. In DNA form, the CDR3 reads TGCGCCAGCAGCTTGGAGTGGGAGGGTAATGAGCAGTTCTTC.

CDR3 sequence (DNA): TGTGCCAGCAGACAAGGGGGCTCTAGCGGGACCGAACTCGAGGAGACCCAGTACTTC. It is translated as CASRQGGSSGTELEETQYF. The chain links TRBV6-9 to TRBJ2-5; TRBD2 aligns across 9 bases. The CDR3 extends over 19 amino acids. The germline V gene has CDR1 MNHGY and CDR2 SVAAGI. The V gene end was trimmed by 6 bases and the J gene end by 5 bases; junction bases not matched to a gene: 22.